This T cell receptor beta chain was retrieved from a study of CD8 T cells in Susac syndrome. The CDR3 contains 14 residues. V lost 2 bases to trimming and J lost 8 bases, with 12 bases between them. RNA was extracted with the RNeasy kit, and a quantity of roughly 0.45 to 1 ug was reverse transcribed using random hexamers. TCRdb redid the calling of the immunoSEQ multiplex PCR reads with MiXCR, one entry per CDR3 protein. Of around 180,000 distinct CDR3 sequences detected, 94% appear once; the ten largest clones hold around 0.11%. TCR beta sequences were obtained from blood CD8+ and CD4+ T cells. Isolation of CD8+ and CD4+ T cells was performed negatively, whereas enrichment of TEMRA cells was done by FACS. This clonotype was found once.

V gene TRBV12-3 or TRBV12-4 combines with J gene TRBJ1-4, with D maybe TRBD1 (5 bases). The sample was CD4+ T cells from PBMCs. This clonotype was sampled from a human donor with Susac syndrome. The CDR3 DNA reads TGTGCCAGCAGTTTACAGGGCCTGAGGGAAAAACTGTTTTTT. Translation gives CASSLQGLREKLFF.